This T cell receptor (beta chain) emerged from a study of T-cell reconstitution after alpha-beta-depleted transplantation in children. This clonotype was counted many times. Germline-derived CDR1 and CDR2 are SGHTA and FQGTGA. The V gene end was trimmed by 2 bases and the J gene end by 6 bases; junction bases not matched to a gene: 14. CDR3 size: 18 residues. Molecular barcoding with unique molecular identifiers was used for the TCRbeta library. TCRdb reprocessed the PCR reads via MiXCR and lists one record per CDR3 protein. The table records 150,000 to 200,000 distinct CDR3 sequences, about 6% of them present only once.

Specimen: PBMCs, collected before TCRalphabeta/CD19-depleted stem cell transplant. The chain joins TRBV7-3 to TRBJ2-1; 9 bases are a match to TRBD2. The receptor comes from a girl less than two years old with combined immunodeficiency, due to receive a stem cell transplant. CDR3 nucleotide sequence: TGTGCCAGCAGCTTACTTACGTTAGCGGGGGTCCAAGTCAATGAGCAGTTCTTC. Translation gives CASSLLTLAGVQVNEQFF.